This is a list of T cell receptor beta chains from one sample in a study of blood T cell repertoires in COVID-19. Some clones are missing from TCRdb's copy, which holds only in-frame ones; the method was immunoSEQ multiplex PCR. Of around 160,000 clones detected, more than 75% appear once; the ten largest clones hold over 15%. Specimen: peripheral blood. The source is a man aged 55 to 69 with active or convalescent COVID-19. The CDR3 runs from the conserved cysteine through the conserved F or W. The D gene is left open where the match is weak. Where a row states a size, it is once, few, many or the class of an expanded clone; other rows omit it.

abundance: once
j_gene: TRBJ1-4
d_gene: .
v_gene: TRBV5-1
CDR3aa: CASSLDSGSTNEKLFF
CDR3nt: TGCGCCAGCAGCTTGGATTCGGGGAGTACTAATGAAAAACTGTTTTTT

abundance: .
j_gene: TRBJ1-4
d_gene: .
v_gene: TRBV5-1
CDR3aa: CASNPNGAGNEKLFF
CDR3nt: TGCGCCAGCAACCCAAATGGGGCAGGGAACGAAAAACTGTTTTTT

abundance: few
j_gene: TRBJ1-5
d_gene: .
v_gene: TRBV4-1
CDR3aa: CASSQDLRGPQHF
CDR3nt: TGCGCCAGCAGCCAAGATCTCAGGGGGCCCCAGCATTTT

abundance: .
j_gene: TRBJ1-2
d_gene: .
v_gene: TRBV28
CDR3aa: CASSLFTDYGYTF
CDR3nt: TGTGCCAGCAGTTTGTTCACGGACTATGGCTACACCTTC

abundance: .
j_gene: TRBJ1-3
d_gene: .
v_gene: TRBV6-5
CDR3aa: CASSYDTGGNTIYF
CDR3nt: TGTGCCAGCAGTTACGATACAGGTGGAAACACCATATATTTT

abundance: .
j_gene: TRBJ2-3
d_gene: TRBD2
v_gene: TRBV6-6
CDR3aa: CASSYQAGGITDTQYF
CDR3nt: TGTGCCAGCAGTTACCAAGCGGGGGGGATCACAGATACGCAGTATTTT

abundance: .
j_gene: TRBJ2-3
d_gene: TRBD2
v_gene: TRBV24-1
CDR3aa: CATSDGRGGVTQYF
CDR3nt: TGTGCCACCAGTGATGGGCGGGGGGGAGTCACGCAGTATTTT

abundance: .
j_gene: TRBJ1-2
d_gene: .
v_gene: TRBV18
CDR3aa: CASSPEPANYGYTF
CDR3nt: TGTGCCAGCTCACCGGAGCCTGCTAACTATGGCTACACCTTC

abundance: .
j_gene: TRBJ1-3
d_gene: .
v_gene: TRBV6-5
CDR3aa: CASIERETNTIYF
CDR3nt: TGTGCCAGCATAGAGCGGGAGACAAACACCATATATTTT

abundance: .
j_gene: TRBJ1-1
d_gene: .
v_gene: TRBV10-1
CDR3aa: CASSEFRGSGTEAFF
CDR3nt: TGCGCCAGCAGTGAGTTCAGGGGTTCAGGCACTGAAGCTTTCTTT

abundance: .
j_gene: TRBJ2-3
d_gene: .
v_gene: TRBV2
CDR3aa: CASSVGIQGDTQYF
CDR3nt: TGTGCCAGCAGTGTCGGGATTCAGGGGGATACGCAGTATTTT

abundance: .
j_gene: TRBJ2-1
d_gene: .
v_gene: TRBV30
CDR3aa: CAWSDGRAYNEQFF
CDR3nt: TGTGCCTGGAGTGATGGCAGGGCGTACAATGAGCAGTTCTTC

abundance: .
j_gene: TRBJ2-7
d_gene: .
v_gene: TRBV6-5
CDR3aa: CAARSFYRAHEQYF
CDR3nt: TGTGCCGCCCGTAGCTTCTACAGGGCCCACGAGCAGTACTTC

abundance: .
j_gene: TRBJ2-7
d_gene: .
v_gene: TRBV6-5
CDR3aa: CATARMGEAYEQYF
CDR3nt: TGTGCCACAGCTAGGATGGGGGAGGCCTACGAGCAGTACTTC

abundance: .
j_gene: TRBJ2-5
d_gene: .
v_gene: TRBV24-1
CDR3aa: CATSDSTEYQETQYF
CDR3nt: TGTGCCACCAGTGATTCAACCGAGTACCAAGAGACCCAGTACTTC

abundance: few
j_gene: TRBJ1-4
d_gene: .
v_gene: TRBV11-2
CDR3aa: CASSSSGYLGGGKLFF
CDR3nt: TGTGCCAGCAGCTCTAGCGGGTACCTCGGAGGCGGAAAACTGTTTTTT

abundance: .
j_gene: TRBJ2-1
d_gene: TRBD2
v_gene: TRBV18
CDR3aa: CASSPPSGLAGEQFF
CDR3nt: TGTGCCAGCTCACCACCTAGCGGACTAGCGGGTGAGCAGTTCTTC